The 2 T cell receptor beta chains listed next were all sequenced from one sample in a study of CD8 T cells in Susac syndrome. RNA totalling roughly 0.5 to 1 ug underwent reverse transcription with random hexamers. TCRdb used MiXCR to reprocess the immunoSEQ multiplex PCR reads, holding one entry per CDR3 protein. The table shows more than 150,000 distinct CDR3 sequences, with 85% to 95% occurring only once. Sequencing was performed on CD8+ T cells from PBMCs. These receptor sequences come from a human donor with Susac syndrome.

This chain joins TRBV2 and TRBJ2-5; the match to TRBD2 covers 12 bases. This CDR3 spans 17 amino acids. Germline CDR1 reads SNHLY; CDR2 reads FYNNEI. The junction had 8 bases not matched to a gene; V was cut back by 3 bases and J by 3 bases. The CDR3 loop is CASSDPSGRAGEETQYF. CDR3 DNA: TGTGCCAGCAGTGACCCTAGCGGGAGGGCCGGCGAAGAGACCCAGTACTTC.

V is TRBV19 and J is TRBJ2-1, with 8 bases that match TRBD2. From germline, CDR1 is LNHDA and CDR2 SQIVND (reference sequence). The V gene end was trimmed by 4 bases and the J gene end by 3 bases; junction bases not matched to a gene: 8. The CDR3 runs 16 residues. The DNA for the CDR3 is TGTGCCAGTAGTACCTGGCGCGGGGGGTTCTACAATGAGCAGTTCTTC. This codes for CASSTWRGGFYNEQFF.